This T cell receptor beta chain comes out of a study of blood T cells in healthy people across ages (dated by TCRdb to between 2014 and 2017). A note on the overall study: In model experiments, roughly one uniquely barcoded TCR beta cDNA molecule per two T cells was captured by template switching. To track age-related changes in TCR beta repertoire diversity, the study relied on deep sequencing normalized with unique cDNA molecular identifiers. Donors were grouped into four age groups: young (average about 15 years), middle-aged (39), aged (around 66) and long-lived (around 82). To avoid experimental bias, donors of different ages were distributed randomly across sequencing lanes. The study analyzed two additional independent replicas of 1 million unique cDNA reads from the same blood draw for two donors, one aged 18 to 30 and one aged 80 or older.

General study outcomes and caveats: As age increased, observed TCR beta diversity per million T cells dropped in a roughly linear way, and a significant reduction was already evident by age around 41. Donor CMV infection status was unknown, potentially confounding age-related changes in expanded clonotypes. Since profiling was done on bulk unsorted PBMCs, naive and antigen-experienced compartments could not be conclusively compared. Observed TCR beta diversity correlated strongly with the percentage of naive T cells measured by flow cytometry. Estimates of total diversity based on one million sequenced T cells were regarded as lower bounds and as underestimates. Compared with the aged group, the long-lived group had more naive CD4+ T cells, fewer expanded clones and increased TCR diversity, a pattern suggesting age selection.

V is reduced by 2 bases and J by 1 base, leaving a spacing of 12 bases between them. Counted from cysteine to phenylalanine, this CDR3 has 16 amino acids. Of all the DNA, just the CDR3 is kept, 48 bases in frame from base 1. In the germline V gene, CDR1 corresponds to SGHDT and CDR2 to YYEEEE. The donors were under 40 Caucasian individuals from Russia, aged roughly 6 to 90 years, who were systemically healthy. Ten milliliters of peripheral blood were drawn from each donor into EDTA-treated Vacutainer tubes. Ficoll-Paque density-gradient centrifugation was used to isolate PBMCs, with at least 7 million per sample. Total RNA, at least 6 micrograms per sample, was extracted from PBMCs with Trizol reagent. For every donor, an aliquot of PBMCs went through flow cytometry to measure the percentages of naive CD45RAhigh/CD27high T cells. Concerning this clonotype itself: Its antigen remains undetermined. No base quality information exists; no much larger clone differs at one position.

Library generation was performed with 5' RACE. TCRdb names Illumina HiSeq 2500 as the instrument used. A second PCR of roughly 6 to 11 cycles was performed with a sample-barcoded 5' primer and a J-beta primer mix. A template-switch 5' adaptor carrying 12 random nucleotides introduced a unique molecular identifier onto each TCR beta cDNA molecule. At least 2.5 million CDR3-containing paired-end reads were obtained from each sample. First-strand cDNA synthesis was performed from all RNA using the Mint cDNA synthesis kit, with priming by a TRBC-specific oligonucleotide. All cDNA was treated with uracil-DNA glycosylase and then went through a first 18-cycle PCR with the universal primers M1SS and BC2_uni_R. Concerning the study's data processing: Normalization of each sample was performed by random selection of 1 million high-quality reads, each carrying a distinct molecular identifier. Reads sharing molecular identifiers were discarded rather than binned into consensus sequences. MiTCR, run with a Q25 quality threshold and the strictest error-elimination algorithm, handled CDR3 identification, clonotype clustering and error correction. A nonparametric unseen species model with Euler transformation was used to estimate a lower bound on total TCR beta diversity. TCRdb handled the public reads itself, with Q25 trimming in fastp and clone calling in MiXCR, and kept productive beta chains. Each entry merges the rows of one CDR3 protein and shows their most common DNA and genes. The V and J calls follow TCRdb's processing rather than the paper's. In this sample the table shows just over 1 million distinct CDR3 sequences, 35% to 50% of which occur a single time. The ten top clones hold approximately 20% of the sample.

This receptor was identified in an older woman in good health. The chain is made from TRBV5-6 and TRBJ2-2, with the D gene uncertain. The sample taken for sequencing was blood. The CDR3 region reads CASSFSGRRNTGELFF. The bases read TGTGCCAGCAGCTTTAGTGGTCGAAGGAACACCGGGGAGCTGTTTTTT.